This passage covers 11 T cell receptor beta chains from one sample sequenced in a study of blood T cell repertoires in COVID-19. The repertoire was sequenced with immunoSEQ multiplex PCR; TCRdb's copy has only in-frame clones and lacks some. The profile shows 350,000 to 400,000 clones, about 90% of them singletons. Sequencing input: peripheral blood. Receptors were obtained from a woman aged 30 to 39 with COVID-19, enrolled during active disease.

This clone was counted between two and nine times. The chain couples TRBV12-3 or TRBV12-4 to TRBJ1-1; D is unclear. The CDR3 covers 13 residues. The V and J ends lost 5 bases and 4 bases respectively, with 11 bases between them. This CDR3 reads CASSPYFSTEAFF. CDR3 sequence (DNA): TGTGCCAGCAGTCCCTATTTTTCCACTGAAGCTTTCTTT.

The rearrangement links TRBV7-9 to TRBJ2-1; a possible D gene is TRBD2 (6 bases). Germline V gene data show CDR1 as SEHNR and CDR2 as FQNEAQ (reference sequence). V was clipped by 1 base and J by 13 bases, with 14 bases between them. This CDR3 region has 13 residues. The CDR3 DNA reads as TGTGCCAGCAGCTTAGTATCGGGCGGGGAACAGTTCTTC. This encodes CASSLVSGGEQFF.

The V gene is TRBV2, the J gene TRBJ1-2; 10 nucleotides line up with TRBD1. The CDR3 is 15 residues long. CDR1 and CDR2 from the germline V gene are SNHLY and FYNNEI. The trim removed 9 bases at V and 0 bases at J, leaving 7 bases unmatched. CDR3 region: CASPGTGDTNYGYTF. For the CDR3, the DNA is TGTGCCAGTCCCGGGACAGGGGACACTAACTATGGCTACACCTTC.

The V call is TRBV2, the J call TRBJ2-5; 9 bases match TRBD2. V shed 6 bases, J shed 5 bases, and the junction held 25 bases outside the gene matches. The V gene's germline CDR1 is SNHLY and CDR2 FYNNEI. This CDR3 comprises 20 residues. CDR3 amino acids: CASSPPGGRGSGRLEETQYF. As DNA, the CDR3 is TGTGCCAGCAGCCCCCCCGGGGGAAGAGGGAGCGGGAGGCTAGAGGAGACCCAGTACTTC.

The chain couples TRBV24-1 to TRBJ2-1; D is unclear. Germline V gene data show CDR1 as KGHDR and CDR2 as SFDVKD. Between the trimmed V and J ends, which lost 1 base and 8 bases, there was a span of 11 bases. The CDR3 covers 14 residues. CDR3 region: CATSDFMQTDEQFF. CDR3 nucleotide sequence: TGTGCCACCAGTGATTTCATGCAGACTGATGAGCAGTTCTTC.

The chain uses TRBV6-6 and TRBJ2-2, with 7 nucleotides matching TRBD2. The CDR3 extends over 15 amino acids. The J segment lost 3 bases and the V segment lost 7 bases, leaving 8 bases of the junction unmatched. CDR1 and CDR2 from the germline V gene are MNHNY and SVGAGI (reference sequence). The CDR3 spells CASNKREGYTGELFF. In DNA, the CDR3 is TGTGCCAGCAACAAGCGGGAAGGGTACACCGGGGAGCTGTTTTTT.

The rearrangement uses TRBV4-1 and TRBJ1-4, with D possibly TRBD1 on 5 matching bases. The CDR3 totals 15 residues. CDR1 and CDR2 from the germline V gene are MGHRA and YSYEKL. With 0 bases removed from V and 8 bases from J, the gap between germline ends came to 13 bases. CDR3 DNA: TGCGCCAGCAGCCAAGATAAGACAAGGGGCGAAAAACTGTTTTTT. Its translation: CASSQDKTRGEKLFF.

The chain has TRBV19 and TRBJ1-1; D remains ambiguous. This CDR3 region has 13 residues. The germline V gene has CDR1 LNHDA and CDR2 SQIVND (reference sequence). V lost 4 bases and J lost 5, with 11 bases in between. CDR3 sequence reads: CASSRDRSTEAFF. CDR3 sequence (DNA): TGTGCCAGTAGTAGAGACCGGAGTACTGAAGCTTTCTTT. The full variable domain, rest sourced from reference TRBV19 and TRBJ1-1, is DGGITQSPKYLFRKEGQNVTLSCEQNLNHDAMYWYRQDPGQGLRLIYYSQIVNDFQKGDIAEGYSVSREKKESFPLTVTSAQKNPTAFYLCASSRDRSTEAFFGQGTRLTVV.

The chain employs TRBV27 and TRBJ1-2, with TRBD1 matching 7 bases. Looked up from germline, CDR1 is MNHEY and CDR2 is SMNVEV (reference sequence). The CDR3 loop spans 12 amino acids. With V trimmed by 7 bases and J by 7 bases, 6 bases remained unmatched. The CDR3 region has the DNA TGTGCCAGCAACCACCCAGGGGGTGGCTACACCTTC. Translated: CASNHPGGGYTF.

The chain carries TRBV6-5 and TRBJ2-6; D not resolved. Germline CDR1 is MNHEY and CDR2 is SVGAGI. This CDR3 is built from 15 residues. Trimming took 7 bases from V and 4 from J, leaving 14 bases between them. CDR3 sequence: CASIERPSGANVLTF. CDR3 nucleotides: TGTGCCAGCATAGAACGTCCGTCAGGGGCCAACGTCCTGACTTTC.

Regarding this clone: At one of its ends the junction is not consistent with the germline gene, which may arise from a read error. The J gene is TRBJ1-5, the V gene TRBV6-6; 8 positions match TRBD1. The germline V gene has CDR1 MNHNY and CDR2 SVGAGI (reference sequence). The CDR3 loop spans 18 amino acids. CDR3 coding DNA: TGTGCCAGCAGTCAACCCGGGACAGGTCGAGTTAGCGATCAGCCCCAGCATTTT. Residues: CASSQPGTGRVSDQPQHF.